This T cell receptor beta chain was sequenced during a study of T cell changes during pregnancy in multiple sclerosis (dated by TCRdb to the late 2010s). For the wider study: Changes in the T cell repertoire over the course of pregnancy were examined in this study in women with multiple sclerosis.

The receptor library was made with the immunoSEQ multiplex PCR assay. In TCRdb, the immuneACCESS table is reduced to in-frame sequences with V and J assigned. These tables do not hold every clone; where another copy was compared, an unresolved V gene accounts for under half, and the others remain unexplained. The sample table records fewer than 40,000 clones; 85% to 90% of these occur just once. Together, the top ten hold more than 9% of the sample. V loses 0 bases of germline sequence and J loses 0 bases, and the interval between the two ends is 6 bases. Spanning cysteine to phenylalanine, the CDR3 consists of 14 amino acids. Only the CDR3 DNA is retained, 42 bases long and in frame from the first base. Via the germline V gene, CDR1 is MNHNS and CDR2 SASEGT. As concerns this clone: Its specific antigen is unknown. No base quality values were provided; no much bigger clone lies one nucleotide off.

The starting material was CD8+ T cells from peripheral blood mononuclear cells, obtained in the second trimester of pregnancy. The chain is encoded by TRBV6-1 joined to TRBJ2-7; the D gene remains uncertain. The receptor was isolated from a female donor with multiple sclerosis, enrolled in a pregnancy study. The DNA sequence follows: TGTGCCAGCAGTGAAGCGGCCAGCTCCTACGAGCAGTACTTC. This codes for CASSEAASSYEQYF.